The rows below give T cell receptor beta chains drawn from one sample of a study of T-cell memory formation after mild COVID-19. TCRdb re-analysed the 5' RACE reads in MiXCR, keeping a single row per CDR3 protein. This table has under 600,000 distinct CDR3 sequences, about 20% appearing once. The source material was PBMCs or a T cell subset sorted from them (not recorded which). These receptors were obtained from an adult woman who had mild COVID-19 (a few samples of this study predate the infection). Cell type and time point are not known. The CDR3 runs from the conserved cysteine through the conserved F or W. Each record gives: V gene, clone size, J gene, D gene, CDR3 DNA, CDR3 protein. A D gene is named only where the DNA matches it firmly. Not every row has a clone size; where given, it reads once, few, many or a size class.

>TRBV7-9|-|TRBJ2-5|-
TGTGCCAGCAGCTTCCTCGGGAATGCTCAAGAGACCCAGTACTTC
CASSFLGNAQETQYF
>TRBV18|-|TRBJ2-7|TRBD2
TGTGCCAGCTCACCACCGGTGGGGGGGTCCTACGAGCAGTACTTC
CASSPPVGGSYEQYF
>TRBV25-1|many|TRBJ2-7|-
TGTGCCAGCAGTGAATATTTGACAGCCCAGGGATTTACCGAGCAGTACTTC
CASSEYLTAQGFTEQYF
>TRBV19|-|TRBJ2-1|-
TGTGCCAGTAGTTTAGCGGCGTCCTACAATGAGCAGTTCTTC
CASSLAASYNEQFF
>TRBV5-1|-|TRBJ1-3|-
TGCGCCAGCAGCTTATTTAACTCTGGAAACACCATATATTTT
CASSLFNSGNTIYF
>TRBV5-1|few|TRBJ2-5|TRBD2
TGCGCCAGCAGCTTTTCACCGGGACTAGCGGCGGGGGAGACCCAGTACTTC
CASSFSPGLAAGETQYF
>TRBV7-9|few|TRBJ2-4|-
TGTGCCAGCAGCCGTAAGGACGGAAACATTCAGTACTTC
CASSRKDGNIQYF
>TRBV12-3/TRBV12-4|-|TRBJ2-7|-
TGTGCCAGCAGTTTCGGACGCGGCTCCTACGAGCAGTACTTC
CASSFGRGSYEQYF
>TRBV3-1|-|TRBJ1-2|-
TGTGCCAGCAGCCAAGGGGTGGGCGGGGGTAACTATGGCTACACCTTC
CASSQGVGGGNYGYTF
>TRBV6-1|-|TRBJ1-5|TRBD1
TGTGCCAGCAGCCCTACGGGACAGACCAATCAGCCCCAGCATTTT
CASSPTGQTNQPQHF
>TRBV12-3/TRBV12-4|many|TRBJ1-4|-
TGTGCCAGCAGTTTTACGTTGGAGAGTGAAAAACTGTTTTTT
CASSFTLESEKLFF
>TRBV27|few|TRBJ2-7|-
TGTGCCAGCAGTTTATCACGGGTCCACGAGCAGTACTTC
CASSLSRVHEQYF
>TRBV6-5|few|TRBJ1-5|TRBD1
TGTGCCAGCAGTTACTTGACTCCCCGGGGACAGGGCGCCAATCAGCCCCAGCATTTT
CASSYLTPRGQGANQPQHF
>TRBV9|-|TRBJ2-3|-
TGTGCCAGCAGCGTACCCGGGGCAGGGCAGAAGGCAGATACGCAGTATTTT
CASSVPGAGQKADTQYF
>TRBV20-1|few|TRBJ1-2|-
TGCAGTGCTAGAGATTTGGACGGGTGGTTTTCTGGCTACACCTTC
CSARDLDGWFSGYTF
>TRBV7-2|few|TRBJ2-5|TRBD2
TGTGCCAGCAGCTTAGGGATACTAGCGGCCCTAATGGAGACCCAGTACTTC
CASSLGILAALMETQYF
>TRBV7-3|-|TRBJ2-1|-
TGTGCCAGCAGCTTCGGGAGAGCCCCCTCCTACAATGAGCAGTTCTTC
CASSFGRAPSYNEQFF
>TRBV7-3|few|TRBJ2-1|-
TGTGCCAGCAGCTTACTGATGACTGGAAACAATGAGCAGTTCTTC
CASSLLMTGNNEQFF
>TRBV20-1|few|TRBJ2-7|TRBD2
TGCAGTGCTAGCAGGAGCGGGGAGTCCTACGAGCAGTACTTC
CSASRSGESYEQYF
>TRBV30|few|TRBJ2-1|-
TGTGCCTGGAGTGTTACAGGGAGATCCTACAATGAGCAGTTCTTC
CAWSVTGRSYNEQFF
>TRBV6-5|-|TRBJ2-7|-
TGTGCCAGCAGTCCGCGTGGCAGGGGGGCCGAGCAGTACTTC
CASSPRGRGAEQYF
>TRBV5-4|few|TRBJ2-3|-
TGTGCCAGCAGCCAGTGGACTGGTGATACGCAGTATTTT
CASSQWTGDTQYF